One and the same sample provided the 31 T cell receptor beta chains below, sequenced in a study of cytomegalovirus exposure and HLA in healthy donors (dated by TCRdb to 2017 to 2019). The library was made by the immunoSEQ multiplex PCR assay. A mixture of 60 forward primers for TCR Vbeta segments and 13 reverse primers for TCR Jbeta segments was used in the multiplex PCR. TCRdb re-hosts the immuneACCESS table, in-frame sequences only. Its copies lack some clones; in the studies checked, an unresolved V gene accounts for under half of them, and the cause for the rest is not known. A total of 190,000 or so clones appear in this sample, 80% of them only once. The ten top clones hold about 0.7% of the sample. The sequenced sample was PBMCs. Source of these receptors: a boy aged 10-17 years in good health and CMV-seronegative.

V usage is TRBV29-1 and J usage is TRBJ2-2, with TRBD1 as a possible D gene (6 bases). The CDR3 sequence is 13 residues long. Looked up from germline, CDR1 is SQVTM and CDR2 is ANQGSEA. Between the trimmed V and J ends, which lost 5 bases and 4 bases, there was a span of 11 bases. The CDR3 nucleotides are TGCAGCGTTAATCAAGGGGGCACCGGGGAGCTGTTTTTT. Residues: CSVNQGGTGELFF.

The rearrangement uses TRBV30 and TRBJ2-3; possible D gene TRBD2, 5 bases. This CDR3 contains 13 residues. Germline CDR1 reads GTSNPN; CDR2 reads SVGIG (reference sequence). V gave up 3 bases and J gave up 6 bases, with 13 bases separating them. Written as DNA, the CDR3 is TGTGCCTGGAGCACGGGGTTGAAGGATACGCAGTATTTT. It is translated as CAWSTGLKDTQYF. Together with reference TRBV30 and TRBJ2-3, the CDR3 gives the full variable domain: SQTIHQWPATLVQPVGSPLSLECTVEGTSNPNLYWYRQAAGRGLQLLFYSVGIGQISSEVPQNLSASRPQDRQFILSSKKLLLSDSGFYLCAWSTGLKDTQYFGPGTRLTVL.

V and J are TRBV10-3 and TRBJ1-1; a possible D gene is TRBD1 (6 bases). The CDR3 contains 13 residues. CDR1 ENHRY and CDR2 SYGVKD come from the germline V gene. V was clipped by 5 bases and J by 2 bases, with 9 bases between them. This chain's CDR3 is CAISIQGNTEAFF. The CDR3 nucleotides are TGTGCCATCAGTATACAGGGTAACACTGAAGCTTTCTTT.

This chain links TRBV6-6 with TRBJ1-1; unclear D gene. V was clipped by 7 bases and J by 0 bases, with 9 bases between them. Germline CDR1 reads MNHNY; CDR2 reads SVGAGI (reference sequence). This CDR3 has 13 amino acids. The DNA of the CDR3 is TGTGCCAGCACCACAGCCATGAACACTGAAGCTTTCTTT. Translated, it gives CASTTAMNTEAFF.

This rearrangement joins TRBV5-5 to TRBJ1-1; TRBD1 matches 7 bases. This CDR3 comprises 14 residues. The V gene's germline CDR1 is SGHKS and CDR2 YYEKEE (reference sequence). The V gene end was trimmed by 3 bases and the J gene end by 3 bases; junction bases not matched to a gene: 5. CDR3: CASSSGQLHTEAFF. CDR3 DNA sequence: TGTGCCAGCAGCTCGGGACAGCTTCACACTGAAGCTTTCTTT. Full variable domain (rest looked up from reference TRBV5-5 and TRBJ1-1): DAGVTQSPTHLIKTRGQQVTLRCSPISGHKSVSWYQQVLGQGPQFIFQYYEKEERGRGNFPDRFSARQFPNYSSELNVNALLLGDSALYLCASSSGQLHTEAFFGQGTRLTVV.

The CDR3 reads CASSDAGTGISGANVLTF. The CDR3 DNA reads TGTGCCAGCAGCGACGCCGGGACAGGGATCTCTGGGGCCAACGTCCTGACTTTC. The chain combines TRBV28 with TRBJ2-6; 9 bases fit TRBD1. Germline CDR1 is MDHEN and CDR2 is SYDVKM. This CDR3 has 18 amino acids. The trim removed 6 bases at V and 0 bases at J, leaving 9 bases unmatched. Looking up the rest from reference TRBV28 and TRBJ2-6 gives the full variable domain: DVKVTQSSRYLVKRTGEKVFLECVQDMDHENMFWYRQDPGLGLRLIYFSYDVKMKEKGDIPEGYSVSREKKERFSLILESASTNQTSMYLCASSDAGTGISGANVLTFGAGSRLTVL.

V is TRBV5-6 and J is TRBJ2-3; TRBD2 matches at 8 bases. The V gene end was trimmed by 2 bases and the J gene end by 6 bases; junction bases not matched to a gene: 5. There are 14 residues in the CDR3. Germline assignment: CDR1 SGHDT and CDR2 YYEEEE. The CDR3 DNA reads as TGTGCCAGCAGCTTTGGACTAGCTTCGGATACGCAGTATTTT. It is translated as CASSFGLASDTQYF.

The chain carries TRBV5-6 and TRBJ1-1; D gene ambiguous. Trimming pared 0 bases from V and 10 bases from J, leaving 10 bases between. This CDR3 spans 12 amino acids. CDR1 and CDR2 from the germline V gene are SGHDT and YYEEEE. CDR3 region: CASSLGRGVAFF. The CDR3 DNA reads as TGTGCCAGCAGCTTGGGTCGGGGAGTAGCTTTCTTT.

This chain joins TRBV6-1 and TRBJ1-2; 10 positions match TRBD1. Germline trimming cut 2 bases from V and 5 bases from J; bases unmatched to any gene: 5. CDR1 MNHNS and CDR2 SASEGT come from the germline V gene. The CDR3 consists of 15 residues. Here the CDR3 reads CASSELDRGQYGYTF. The CDR3 bases are TGTGCCAGCAGTGAACTAGACAGGGGGCAATATGGCTACACCTTC.

This rearrangement joins TRBV11-3 to TRBJ1-1; D is uncertain. The CDR3 extends over 13 amino acids. Trimming left V 3 bases short and J 5 bases short, with 10 bases between. Germline assignment: CDR1 SGHNT and CDR2 YENEEA. Here the CDR3 reads CASSLGSGTEAFF. In nucleotides, the CDR3 is TGTGCCAGCAGCTTGGGGAGTGGAACTGAAGCTTTCTTT.

V and J are TRBV7-9 and TRBJ1-2; the D gene is possibly TRBD1 (6 bases). Germline lookup yields CDR1 SEHNR and CDR2 FQNEAQ (reference sequence). CDR3 length: 17 amino acids. The ends were cut back, 4 bases at V and 4 bases at J, with 22 bases in the middle. CDR3: CASSSLTLTGYSYGYTF. DNA of the CDR3: TGTGCCAGCAGCTCCCTTACCCTTACAGGGTACAGCTATGGCTACACCTTC. Complete variable domain (other parts from reference TRBV7-9 and TRBJ1-2): DTGVSQNPRHKITKRGQNVTFRCDPISEHNRLYWYRQTLGQGPEFLTYFQNEAQLEKSRLLSDRFSAERPKGSFSTLEIQRTEQGDSAMYLCASSSLTLTGYSYGYTFGSGTRLTVV.

This rearrangement joins TRBV2 to TRBJ1-2; 9 bases align to TRBD1. The ends lost 7 bases at V and 5 bases at J; junction bases unmatched: 8. The CDR3 runs 14 residues. The germline CDR1 and CDR2 sequences are SNHLY and FYNNEI. For the CDR3, the DNA is TGTGCCAGCAACGAACAGGGGGCGTATTATGGCTACACCTTC. Amino acid sequence: CASNEQGAYYGYTF.

The chain carries TRBV2 and TRBJ2-7; 14 nucleotides agree with TRBD2. V lost 4 bases and J lost 0; bases outside the gene matches: 11. CDR1 and CDR2 from the germline V gene are SNHLY and FYNNEI. The CDR3 length is 19 residues. CDR3 amino acids: CASSGGLAGGRRSSYEQYF. CDR3 coding DNA: TGTGCCAGCAGTGGAGGACTAGCGGGGGGACGAAGGAGCTCCTACGAGCAGTACTTC.

V and J are TRBV5-1 and TRBJ2-5, with 7 bases aligning to TRBD1. The end of the DNA aligns better with TRBJ2-7, so the J call may be wrong. CDR1 and CDR2 (germline): SGHRS, YFSETQ. CDR3 length equals 14 residues. CDR3 amino acids: CASSFTGVSYEQYF. In DNA form, the CDR3 reads TGCGCCAGCAGCTTCACAGGGGTTTCCTACGAGCAGTACTTC.

This clone came up a few times. V is TRBV5-1 and J is TRBJ1-4; D unclear. The germline CDR1 and CDR2 sequences are SGHRS and YFSETQ. The CDR3 contains 15 residues. V lost 1 base, J lost 8 bases, and 15 bases lay in between. The CDR3 is CASSLTQTAKEKLFF. Here the CDR3 DNA reads TGCGCCAGCAGCTTGACCCAAACAGCCAAAGAAAAACTGTTTTTT.

The gene calls are TRBV4-2 and TRBJ2-3, with 8 bases aligning to TRBD2. The J segment lost 5 bases and the V segment lost 0 bases, leaving 4 bases of the junction unmatched. CDR3 length equals 15 residues. Germline-derived CDR1 and CDR2 are LGHNA and YNFKEQ. The CDR3: CASSQDRTSQDTQYF. The CDR3 DNA reads as TGTGCCAGCAGCCAAGATCGGACTAGCCAAGATACGCAGTATTTT.

This clone was recorded once. This chain joins TRBV19 and TRBJ1-5, with TRBD1 as a possible D gene (6 bases). Per the germline V gene, CDR1 is LNHDA and CDR2 is SQIVND (reference sequence). Between the trimmed V and J ends, which lost 3 bases and 8 bases, there was a span of 11 bases. The CDR3 runs 13 residues. The CDR3 is CASSMGRQEPQHF. The CDR3 DNA is TGTGCCAGTAGTATGGGGAGACAGGAGCCCCAGCATTTT.

This chain uses TRBV30 with TRBJ1-6; D not resolved. The CDR3 has 15 amino acids. The V gene lost 4 bases and the J gene lost 7 bases, with 17 bases spanning the gap. Germline CDR1 is GTSNPN and CDR2 is SVGIG (reference sequence). The CDR3 DNA sequence: TGTGCCTGGACCGAATTGAGCAGGAACAATTCACCCCTCCACTTT. Translation gives CAWTELSRNNSPLHF.

The chain has TRBV2 and TRBJ2-3; 7 bases are a match to TRBD1. CDR1 is SNHLY, CDR2 FYNNEI, per germline. V shed 6 bases and J 0 bases; nucleotides not matched to a gene: 6. The CDR3 contains 15 residues. This chain's CDR3 is CASSDGTASTDTQYF. CDR3 DNA sequence: TGTGCCAGCAGCGATGGGACAGCTAGCACAGATACGCAGTATTTT.

The rearrangement uses TRBV19 and TRBJ2-5; 8 bases are a match to TRBD2. The CDR3 sequence is 15 residues long. The ends lost 3 bases at V and 2 bases at J; junction bases unmatched: 5. CDR1 is LNHDA, CDR2 SQIVND, per germline (reference sequence). This chain's CDR3 is CASSIRRGEQETQYF. CDR3 DNA sequence: TGTGCCAGTAGTATTAGGCGGGGGGAGCAAGAGACCCAGTACTTC.

The rearrangement links TRBV5-1 to TRBJ1-6; tentatively, D is TRBD1 (5 bases). Germline assignment: CDR1 SGHRS and CDR2 YFSETQ. The CDR3 spans 13 residues. V was cut by 2 bases and J by 8 bases, with 8 bases left in between. CDR3 region: CASSFDSYSPLHF. The CDR3 coding sequence is TGCGCCAGCAGCTTCGACAGCTATTCACCCCTCCACTTT.

The gene calls are TRBV9 and TRBJ1-1, with 8 bases that match TRBD1. In germline, CDR1 is SGDLS, CDR2 YYNGEE. V trimming: 0 bases; J trimming: 3 bases; junction bases outside the gene matches: 4. The CDR3 extends over 15 amino acids. CDR3 nucleotide sequence: TGTGCCAGCAGCGTAGTTGAGACAGGGGACACTGAAGCTTTCTTT. Translated: CASSVVETGDTEAFF.

The chain carries TRBV4-1 and TRBJ2-3, with D tentatively TRBD2 (7 bases). Deletions cut 6 bases from V and 1 base from J, with 14 bases between. The CDR3 consists of 15 residues. Germline CDR1 MGHRA, CDR2 YSYEKL. The CDR3 sequence is CASRGGGAGTDTQYF. The CDR3, as DNA: TGCGCCAGCAGGGGAGGGGGGGCCGGCACAGATACGCAGTATTTT.

J is TRBJ2-3 and V is TRBV30; TRBD2 aligns across 7 bases. CDR1 GTSNPN and CDR2 SVGIG come from the germline V gene (reference sequence). V was pared by 0 bases and J by 6 bases, with 9 bases of the junction left unmatched. The CDR3 runs to 15 residues. For the CDR3, the DNA is TGTGCCTGGAGTGTCGGGGGGAGGGCGGAGGATACGCAGTATTTT. It yields the protein CAWSVGGRAEDTQYF.

V is TRBV27 and J is TRBJ1-4; 10 bases are shared with TRBD1. Germline CDR1 MNHEY, CDR2 SMNVEV (reference sequence). CDR3 length: 14 residues. Unmatched junction bases numbered 12, after V lost 10 bases and J lost 10 bases. CDR3 sequence (DNA): TGTGCCACCTGTCGACAGGGGGCTGGAGGAAAACTGTTTTTT. Translated: CATCRQGAGGKLFF. Looking up the rest from reference TRBV27 and TRBJ1-4 gives the full variable domain: EAQVTQNPRYLITVTGKKLTVTCSQNMNHEYMSWYRQDPGLGLRQIYYSMNVEVTDKGDVPEGYKVSRKEKRNFPLILESPSPNQTSLYFCATCRQGAGGKLFFGSGTQLSVL.

Details on this clone: At one end, the junction sequence differs from germline, possibly due to a read error. The chain employs TRBV7-9 and TRBJ1-3; 9 bases are a match to TRBD1. Germline V lookup: CDR1 SEHNR, CDR2 FQNEAQ (reference sequence). The CDR3 contains 16 residues. CDR3 bases: TGTTCCAGCAGCTTAGACGGTGGGACAGGGTGGAACACCATATATTTT. This sequence encodes CSSSLDGGTGWNTIYF.

This chain joins TRBV11-2 and TRBJ2-7, with a tentative D call TRBD1 (6 bases). In germline, CDR1 is SGHAT, CDR2 FQNNGV. The V gene lost 0 bases and the J gene lost 2 bases, with 8 bases spanning the gap. The CDR3 totals 14 residues. The CDR3 here is CASSLDQGPYEQYF. CDR3 DNA: TGTGCCAGCAGCTTAGATCAGGGGCCCTACGAGCAGTACTTC.

V and J are TRBV5-1 and TRBJ1-1; the D is unclear. Looked up from germline, CDR1 is SGHRS and CDR2 is YFSETQ. Trimming cost V 4 bases and J 11 bases, with 18 bases left between them. There are 13 residues in the CDR3. CDR3 bases: TGCGCCAGCAGCCTCGGAACGGACTCTCAGGCTTTCTTT. It codes for CASSLGTDSQAFF.

This sequence joins TRBV7-9 and TRBJ2-4, with D perhaps matching TRBD1 (6 bases). Germline V gives CDR1 SEHNR, CDR2 FQNEAQ (reference sequence). This CDR3 has 15 amino acids. Trimming shortened V by 3 bases and J by 2 bases, and 11 bases separated the two germline ends. CDR3 sequence reads: CASSFAGASKNIQYF. The CDR3 nucleotides read TGTGCCAGCAGCTTTGCAGGGGCGTCCAAAAACATTCAGTACTTC.

The chain recombines TRBV15 with TRBJ1-2, with D uncertain. The V gene's germline CDR1 is LNHNV and CDR2 YYDKDF (reference sequence). CDR3 size: 16 residues. The V gene lost 4 bases and the J gene lost 5 bases, with 20 bases spanning the gap. CDR3: CATSNTRALADYGYTF. The CDR3 nucleotides read TGTGCCACCAGCAACACGAGGGCCCTGGCAGATTATGGCTACACCTTC.

V gene TRBV4-1 combines with J gene TRBJ1-5, with D hard to call. This CDR3 is 15 amino acids long. Trimming shortened V by 7 bases and J by 7 bases, and 20 bases separated the two germline ends. Germline V CDR1 and CDR2: MGHRA, YSYEKL. CDR3 sequence reads: CASKSVPGREQPQHF. The CDR3 DNA is TGCGCCAGCAAATCTGTCCCCGGGAGGGAACAGCCCCAGCATTTT.